The 5 T cell receptor beta chains presented below share a single source sample, sequenced in a study of OX40 agonist ivuxolimab in advanced cancers. Sequencing was performed with immunoSEQ multiplex PCR; in TCRdb, only in-frame clones are kept and a portion is missing. The sample has roughly 64,000 clones, about 91% seen once. The sample was CD4+ or CD8+ T cells sorted from blood, taken in a trial of the OX40 agonist ivuxolimab. These TCRs come from an adult with an advanced solid tumor such as melanoma, head and neck, liver or kidney cancer.

This sequence joins TRBV29-1 and TRBJ1-1; the D gene is possibly TRBD1 (6 bases). The germline V gene encodes CDR1 SQVTM and CDR2 ANQGSEA. Trimming removed 7 bases at V and 0 bases at J, with 15 bases between. There are 14 residues in the CDR3. This CDR3 is CSAHHRAMNTEAFF. The CDR3 coding sequence is TGCAGCGCGCATCACAGGGCAATGAACACTGAAGCTTTCTTT.

The count of this clone is one. This chain joins TRBV5-1 and TRBJ2-1, with 9 bases fitting TRBD1. Per the germline V gene, CDR1 is SGHRS and CDR2 is YFSETQ. The J segment lost 1 base and the V segment lost 4 bases, leaving 6 bases of the junction unmatched. The length of the CDR3 is 16 residues. CDR3: CASSPTGGASYNEQFF. Here the CDR3 DNA reads TGCGCCAGCAGCCCCACAGGGGGCGCGTCCTACAATGAGCAGTTCTTC.

The chain recombines TRBV7-2 with TRBJ2-3; 11 bases match TRBD2. After removal of 3 bases from V and 7 bases from J, the junction contained 9 bases not matched to a gene. The length of the CDR3 is 16 residues. From germline, CDR1 is SGHTA and CDR2 FQGNSA. In nucleotides, the CDR3 is TGTGCCAGCAGCTTTTCCCGACTAGCGGGATTGCATACGCAGTATTTT. This sequence encodes CASSFSRLAGLHTQYF.

This chain links TRBV4-1 with TRBJ1-2; 8 bases fit TRBD1. The trim removed 0 bases at V and 8 bases at J, leaving 8 bases unmatched. Germline loops: CDR1 MGHRA, CDR2 YSYEKL. The CDR3 contains 15 residues. As DNA, the CDR3 is TGCGCCAGCAGCCAAGAGGATCGGACAGGGCTCGGCTACACCTTC. Translation gives CASSQEDRTGLGYTF.

The chain uses TRBV7-2 and TRBJ2-1, with 8 bases fitting TRBD2. Germline lookup yields CDR1 SGHTA and CDR2 FQGNSA. The CDR3 has 16 residues. With V trimmed by 5 bases and J by 6 bases, 12 bases remained unmatched. This CDR3 reads CASSTRGGGGFNEQFF. CDR3 DNA: TGTGCCAGCAGCACCCGGGGGGGCGGGGGATTCAATGAGCAGTTCTTC.